This T cell receptor beta chain originates from a study of blood T cells in healthy people across ages. V shed 6 bases, J shed 3 bases, and the junction held 2 bases outside the gene matches. Germline V gene lookup returns CDR1 MNHNS and CDR2 SASEGT. The CDR3 totals 13 residues. A second PCR, run for roughly 7 to 12 cycles, used a sample-barcoded 5' primer plus a J-beta primer mix. MiXCR, run by TCRdb on the 5' RACE reads, gives a single entry per CDR3 protein. This table has about 640,000 distinct CDR3 sequences, 58% appearing once. Specimen: blood. V usage is TRBV6-1 and J usage is TRBJ2-5, with TRBD1 matching over 9 bases. This receptor was taken from a man in his 60s in good health. The CDR3 here is CASRGQGEETQYF. The CDR3 bases are TGTGCCAGCAGGGGACAGGGTGAAGAGACCCAGTACTTC.